One and the same sample provided the 31 T cell receptor beta chains below, sequenced in a study of identifying expanded T cells in peripheral blood. The data were produced by immunoSEQ multiplex PCR, yet TCRdb's version contains in-frame clones alone and is incomplete. The sample has some 77,000 clones; 88% are singletons. Sequences were obtained from blood. The receptor source for this set is a person aged 18 to 70 in good health.

This clone is a singleton in its sample. The chain links TRBV2 to TRBJ1-3; D is uncertain. Germline CDR1 reads SNHLY; CDR2 reads FYNNEI. V lost 9 bases to trimming and J lost 2 bases, with 11 bases between them. CDR3 length equals 13 residues. CDR3 loop: CASGGFPGNTIYF. Written as DNA, the CDR3 is TGTGCCAGTGGAGGGTTCCCTGGAAACACCATATATTTT.

The V and J genes are TRBV28 and TRBJ2-3; tentatively, D is TRBD2 (6 bases). V was trimmed by 3 bases and J by 2 bases, leaving 12 bases between them. CDR1 is MDHEN, CDR2 SYDVKM, per germline. The CDR3 covers 15 residues. The DNA of the CDR3 is TGTGCCAGCAGTTTTTGGAGGACTAACACAGATACGCAGTATTTT. Its translation: CASSFWRTNTDTQYF.

The CDR3 sequence: CASSTRTGGAGGYTF. CDR3 in DNA: TGCGCCAGCAGCACCCGGACAGGGGGCGCAGGGGGCTACACCTTC. V is TRBV4-3 and J is TRBJ1-2, with TRBD1 matching 11 bases. The trim removed 5 bases at V and 8 bases at J, leaving 10 bases unmatched. The CDR3 has 15 residues. Germline loops: CDR1 LGHNA, CDR2 YSLEER.

The chain carries TRBV6-6 and TRBJ2-5; no reliable D call. Germline CDR1 MNHNY, CDR2 SVGAGI (reference sequence). The CDR3 is made up of 14 amino acids. The V and J ends lost 2 bases and 2 bases respectively, with 9 bases between them. This chain's CDR3 is CASSYPSAQETQYF. CDR3 nucleotides: TGTGCCAGCAGTTACCCGAGCGCACAAGAGACCCAGTACTTC.

This clone came up once. This rearrangement joins TRBV27 to TRBJ2-3, with TRBD1 as a possible D gene (6 bases). CDR1 and CDR2 (germline): MNHEY, SMNVEV (reference sequence). CDR3 length equals 16 residues. V lost 2 bases, J lost 7 bases, and 19 bases lay in between. CDR3 loop: CASSLADSISVNTQYF. In DNA form, the CDR3 reads TGTGCCAGCAGTTTAGCGGACAGTATCAGCGTTAATACGCAGTATTTT.

This sequence joins TRBV6-5 and TRBJ2-3, with TRBD1 identical over 8 bases. Unmatched junction bases numbered 9, after V lost 5 bases and J lost 2 bases. This CDR3 has 16 amino acids. Germline values: CDR1 MNHEY, CDR2 SVGAGI. The CDR3 coding sequence is TGTGCCAGCAGTAACTACAGGGGGTCCACCACAGATACGCAGTATTTT. It translates to CASSNYRGSTTDTQYF.

V gene TRBV18 combines with J gene TRBJ2-5; D remains ambiguous. The CDR3 consists of 13 residues. Between the trimmed V and J ends, which lost 6 bases and 3 bases, there was a span of 11 bases. Germline CDR1 and CDR2: KGHSH and LQKENI. CDR3: CASSQHDKETQYF. In DNA, the CDR3 is TGTGCCAGCTCTCAACACGATAAAGAGACCCAGTACTTC.

The rearrangement joins TRBV9 to TRBJ2-7, with D hard to call. Trimming cost V 3 bases and J 2 bases, with 6 bases left between them. In germline, CDR1 is SGDLS, CDR2 YYNGEE. This CDR3 has 12 residues. The CDR3, as DNA: TGTGCCAGCAGCGGTAGCACCTACGAGCAGTACTTC. This encodes CASSGSTYEQYF.

This chain joins TRBV5-1 and TRBJ2-1; no clear D gene. The CDR3 is made up of 15 amino acids. Trimming shortened V by 4 bases and J by 4 bases, and 15 bases separated the two germline ends. The germline gives CDR1 SGHRS, CDR2 YFSETQ. The CDR3 loop is CASSPDGRSYNEQFF. The CDR3, as DNA: TGCGCCAGCAGCCCGGACGGACGCTCTTACAATGAGCAGTTCTTC.

The chain couples TRBV7-2 to TRBJ2-7, with D tentatively TRBD2 (6 bases). The CDR3 sequence is 13 residues long. CDR1 and CDR2 from the germline V gene are SGHTA and FQGNSA. V lost 3 bases, J lost 2 bases, and 8 bases lay in between. CDR3 bases: TGTGCCAGCAGCTTTGGACTAACCTACGAGCAGTACTTC. This codes for CASSFGLTYEQYF.

The genes are TRBV6-6 and TRBJ1-1; 8 bases match TRBD1. V shed 0 bases and J 3 bases; nucleotides not matched to a gene: 3. Germline-derived CDR1 and CDR2 are MNHNY and SVGAGI (reference sequence). The CDR3 sequence is 15 residues long. The CDR3 coding sequence is TGTGCCAGCAGTTACTCCGCGGACAGGGACACTGAAGCTTTCTTT. Its translation is CASSYSADRDTEAFF.

The chain employs TRBV4-3 and TRBJ2-1; D possibly uses TRBD1 or TRBD2 (5 bases each). From germline, CDR1 is LGHNA and CDR2 YSLEER. The V end was cut by 4 bases, the J end by 4 bases, with 14 bases between. The CDR3 sequence is 15 residues long. CDR3 in amino acids: CASSRVRDPYNEQFF. CDR3 in DNA: TGCGCCAGCAGCCGAGTCCGGGACCCTTACAATGAGCAGTTCTTC.

The chain employs TRBV25-1 and TRBJ2-1; TRBD1 aligns across 8 bases. The J segment lost 5 bases and the V segment lost 1 base, leaving 10 bases of the junction unmatched. This CDR3 has 17 amino acids. The V gene's germline CDR1 is MGHDK and CDR2 SYGVNS. CDR3 sequence: CASSEWEGTGDDNEQFF. Written as DNA, the CDR3 is TGTGCCAGCAGTGAATGGGAAGGGACAGGCGATGACAATGAGCAGTTCTTC.

J is TRBJ1-6 and V is TRBV11-2; D may be TRBD1 (6 bases). Trimming shortened V by 1 base and J by 9 bases, and 19 bases separated the two germline ends. The CDR3 consists of 17 residues. CDR1 SGHAT and CDR2 FQNNGV come from the germline V gene. For the CDR3, the DNA is TGTGCCAGCAGCTTAGGTGGCATTGGCAGGGGTGGTTCACCCCTCCACTTT. It codes for CASSLGGIGRGGSPLHF.

The V and J genes are TRBV5-5 and TRBJ1-6, with D possibly matching TRBD1 (5 bases). The CDR3 loop spans 13 amino acids. Trimming stripped 2 bases from V and 13 bases from J, with 13 bases between. CDR1 is SGHKS, CDR2 YYEKEE, per germline (reference sequence). CDR3 nucleotides: TGTGCCAGCAGCTTACAGGTCCGGGATCCCCTCCACTTT. Translation: CASSLQVRDPLHF.

V and J are TRBV28 and TRBJ2-7; maybe TRBD1 (6 bases). CDR1 and CDR2 (germline): MDHEN, SYDVKM. V was cut by 7 bases and J by 6 bases, with 25 bases left in between. The CDR3 spans 16 residues. This CDR3 is CASTSSETGAEAEQYF. The CDR3 region has the DNA TGTGCCAGCACCTCATCCGAGACAGGCGCGGAGGCCGAGCAGTACTTC.

V is TRBV6-6 and J is TRBJ2-7, with D perhaps being TRBD1 or TRBD2 (5 bases each). The CDR3 runs 16 residues. Germline lookup yields CDR1 MNHNY and CDR2 SVGAGI (reference sequence). V lost 6 bases and J lost 0, with 18 bases in between. CDR3 region: CASRTDRDGSSYEQYF. CDR3 nucleotide sequence: TGTGCCAGCAGAACGGACCGGGACGGAAGCTCCTACGAGCAGTACTTC.

The chain couples TRBV13 to TRBJ1-2, with 10 bases identical to TRBD1. The CDR3 length is 16 residues. Germline V gene data show CDR1 as PRHDT and CDR2 as FYEKMQ (reference sequence). Trimming removed 3 bases from V and 4 bases from J; junction bases left unmatched: 8. The CDR3 coding sequence is TGTGCCAGCAGCTTTCCGACAGGGGGCCATGGCTATGGCTACACCTTC. Protein sequence: CASSFPTGGHGYGYTF.

The chain joins TRBV4-2 to TRBJ2-1, with D perhaps matching TRBD1 or TRBD2 (6 bases each). From germline, CDR1 is LGHNA and CDR2 YNFKEQ. Deletions cut 0 bases from V and 4 bases from J, with 10 bases between. The CDR3 runs to 15 residues. This CDR3 reads CASSQEEGEYNEQFF. DNA of the CDR3: TGTGCCAGCAGCCAAGAGGAGGGGGAATACAATGAGCAGTTCTTC.

The genes are TRBV6-1 and TRBJ2-1; unclear D gene. The CDR3 is 15 residues long. CDR1 is MNHNS and CDR2 is SASEGT in the germline V gene. The V and J ends lost 4 bases and 7 bases respectively, with 17 bases between them. The CDR3 region is CASSAVPETSNEQFF. CDR3 coding DNA: TGTGCCAGCAGTGCGGTTCCCGAGACATCTAATGAGCAGTTCTTC.

This clone has only one observation. The genes are TRBV10-3 and TRBJ1-2, with TRBD1 matching over 10 bases. The V gene end was trimmed by 6 bases and the J gene end by 10 bases; junction bases not matched to a gene: 5. The CDR3 is 12 residues long. Germline V gene lookup returns CDR1 ENHRY and CDR2 SYGVKD. The CDR3 spells CAIRGTGEDYTF. In DNA form, the CDR3 reads TGTGCCATCAGAGGGACAGGGGAGGACTACACCTTC.

The chain joins TRBV10-1 to TRBJ1-6; the D is unclear. Trimming took 4 bases from V and 6 from J, leaving 19 bases between them. CDR3 length: 17 residues. Per germline, CDR1 WNHNN and CDR2 SYGVQD (reference sequence). CDR3 sequence reads: CASSGWGGPGGNSPLHF. CDR3 sequence (DNA): TGCGCCAGCAGTGGGTGGGGAGGGCCAGGAGGTAATTCACCCCTCCACTTT.

This chain links TRBV7-6 with TRBJ1-6, with TRBD1 matching over 8 bases. The CDR3 extends over 14 amino acids. Germline V gives CDR1 SGHVS, CDR2 FNYEAQ. After removal of 1 base from V and 10 bases from J, the junction contained 3 bases not matched to a gene. This CDR3 reads CASSLETGVSPLHF. The CDR3 coding sequence is TGTGCCAGCAGCTTAGAGACAGGGGTCTCACCCCTCCACTTT.

Remarks on this clone: The junction does not match germline at one end; this may be a read error. V usage is TRBV5-1 and J usage is TRBJ2-1; 9 positions agree with TRBD2. Germline CDR1 reads SGHRS; CDR2 reads YFSETQ. The CDR3 has 16 amino acids. In nucleotides, the CDR3 is TGCGCCAGCAGTCCGATGAGCGGGGGGTTATACAATAAGCAGTTCTTC. Protein sequence: CASSPMSGGLYNKQFF. The full variable domain, its missing parts supplied by reference TRBV5-1 and TRBJ2-1, is KAGVTQTPRYLIKTRGQQVTLSCSPISGHRSVSWYQQTPGQGLQFLFEYFSETQRNKGNFPGRFSGRQFSNSRSEMNVSTLELGDSALYLCASSPMSGGLYNKQFFGPGTRLTVL.

The chain joins TRBV7-2 to TRBJ1-2; 8 bases line up with TRBD1. Germline V gives CDR1 SGHTA, CDR2 FQGNSA. The J segment lost 4 bases and the V segment lost 5 bases, leaving 6 bases of the junction unmatched. This CDR3 spans 14 amino acids. The CDR3: CASSILTGAYGYTF. CDR3 coding DNA: TGTGCCAGCAGCATACTGACAGGGGCCTATGGCTACACCTTC.

This sequence joins TRBV4-3 and TRBJ2-3, with TRBD1 matching over 9 bases. The CDR3 extends over 16 amino acids. Germline assignment: CDR1 LGHNA and CDR2 YSLEER. The J segment lost 5 bases and the V segment lost 4 bases, leaving 10 bases of the junction unmatched. The CDR3, as DNA: TGCGCCAGCAGCCCAGAGAACAGGGGGCATAGAGATACGCAGTATTTT. Its protein product is CASSPENRGHRDTQYF.

V is TRBV28 and J is TRBJ1-2, with 10 bases fitting TRBD1. Germline V gene data show CDR1 as MDHEN and CDR2 as SYDVKM. CDR3 length equals 14 residues. V lost 6 bases to trimming and J lost 4 bases; unmatched junction nucleotides: 5. CDR3 sequence reads: CASRGTGALYGYTF. DNA for the CDR3: TGTGCCAGCAGGGGGACAGGGGCCCTCTATGGCTACACCTTC.

The gene calls are TRBV7-9 and TRBJ1-2; D unresolved. There are 11 residues in the CDR3. In germline, CDR1 is SEHNR, CDR2 FQNEAQ (reference sequence). V was shortened by 4 bases and J by 3 bases, with 3 bases between the two germline ends. The CDR3 spells CASSSHYGYTF. CDR3 nucleotides: TGTGCCAGCAGCTCGCACTATGGCTACACCTTC.

The chain employs TRBV11-2 and TRBJ2-5, with a weak D call TRBD1 (5 bases). Germline CDR1 is SGHAT and CDR2 is FQNNGV. The CDR3 consists of 17 residues. V dropped 1 base and J dropped 7 bases, with 22 bases sitting between them. The CDR3 DNA reads as TGTGCCAGCAGCTTAGCTCTCTTCAACCCTACCCAGGGGACCCAGTACTTC. This sequence encodes CASSLALFNPTQGTQYF.

The V call is TRBV30, the J call TRBJ2-2; D is unresolved. Trimming took off 0 bases at V and 1 base at J, with 6 bases between the two ends. This CDR3 is 14 amino acids long. Germline loops: CDR1 GTSNPN, CDR2 SVGIG (reference sequence). This chain's CDR3 is CAWSVLLNTGELFF. The DNA of the CDR3 is TGTGCCTGGAGTGTACTATTGAACACCGGGGAGCTGTTTTTT.

This chain joins TRBV5-6 and TRBJ2-7; D may be TRBD1 (6 bases). This CDR3 is built from 13 residues. Looked up from germline, CDR1 is SGHDT and CDR2 is YYEEEE. Trimming removed 2 bases at V and 4 bases at J, with 10 bases between. The CDR3 nucleotides are TGTGCCAGCAGCTTCAAAGACAGGTACGAGCAGTACTTC. Its translation: CASSFKDRYEQYF. Full variable domain (remainder filled in from reference TRBV5-6 and TRBJ2-7): DAGVTQSPTHLIKTRGQQVTLRCSPKSGHDTVSWYQQALGQGPQFIFQYYEEEERQRGNFPDRFSGHQFPNYSSELNVNALLLGDSALYLCASSFKDRYEQYFGPGTRLTVT.